The T cell receptor (beta chain) described here comes from a study of CD8+ T cells in alopecia areata. Study-level information: Treatment of the treated patients consisted of oral tofacitinib, 5 to 10 mg twice daily. A 6-month period off drug followed tofacitinib, which lasted 6 to 18 months.

Extraction of RNA preceded its reverse transcription into cDNA, which served as the sequencing template. Produced via immunoSEQ multiplex PCR; TCRdb's table is partial and in-frame only. The sample consists of some 170,000 clones, roughly 70% of them appearing once. Trimming left V 10 bases short and J 10 bases short, with 10 bases between. Germline CDR1 is SEHNR and CDR2 is FQNEAQ (reference sequence). The CDR3 loop spans 9 amino acids. The receptor was isolated from a human donor with alopecia areata. The chain employs TRBV7-9 and TRBJ2-5; D is uncertain. The sample consisted of CD8+ T cells sorted from blood, taken at week 0. The CDR3 reads CANHPHQYF. CDR3 bases: TGTGCCAACCACCCTCACCAGTACTTC.